Below are 5 T cell receptor beta chains sequenced from a single sample in a study of T cell responses to AZD1222 COVID-19 vaccine. Sequenced by immunoSEQ multiplex PCR; TCRdb stores in-frame clones only, minus some. The sample consists of more than 90,000 clones, around 89% of them appearing once. The sequencing here drew on peripheral blood, taken 28 days after the second AZD1222 dose. These receptor sequences come from an adult who received the AZD1222 COVID-19 vaccine.

The CDR3 spells CASSKTSGRGTYNEQFF. CDR3 DNA sequence: TGTGCCAGCAGTAAGACTAGCGGGAGGGGGACGTACAATGAGCAGTTCTTC. V gene TRBV21-1 combines with J gene TRBJ2-1; TRBD2 is taken as the D call from the table, unchecked against the DNA. TRBV21-1 is tagged as a pseudogene. The CDR3 is 17 amino acids.

This rearrangement joins TRBV4-1 to TRBJ1-6; D is ambiguous. The CDR3 runs to 14 residues. CDR1 MGHRA and CDR2 YSYEKL come from the germline V gene. V was cut by 4 bases and J by 9 bases, with 13 bases left in between. CDR3 sequence (DNA): TGCGCCAGCAGCCTCTTGCGAGGAAGTTCACCCCTCCACTTT. Protein: CASSLLRGSSPLHF.

The J gene is TRBJ2-3, the V gene TRBV4-2; D might be TRBD2 (6 bases). This CDR3 contains 15 residues. Germline CDR1 LGHNA, CDR2 YNFKEQ. With 0 bases removed from V and 4 bases from J, the gap between germline ends came to 11 bases. The CDR3 reads CASSQDGGQADTQYF. CDR3 bases: TGTGCCAGCAGCCAAGACGGGGGTCAGGCAGATACGCAGTATTTT.

This sequence joins TRBV2 and TRBJ2-6, with a tentative D call TRBD2 (5 bases). With 8 bases removed from V and 2 bases from J, the gap between germline ends came to 10 bases. Germline V gene sequence: CDR1 SNHLY, CDR2 FYNNEI. The CDR3 contains 14 residues. This CDR3 reads CASGGLAGANVLTF. CDR3 sequence (DNA): TGTGCCAGCGGCGGGTTAGCTGGGGCCAACGTCCTGACTTTC.

J is TRBJ2-5 and V is TRBV4-1, with 7 positions matching TRBD2. The trim removed 5 bases at V and 1 base at J, leaving 13 bases unmatched. Germline CDR1 is MGHRA and CDR2 is YSYEKL. The CDR3 contains 17 residues. In DNA, the CDR3 is TGCGCCAGCAGCTCGGGGAGGGACGGGGGTACCCAAGAGACCCAGTACTTC. Amino acids: CASSSGRDGGTQETQYF.